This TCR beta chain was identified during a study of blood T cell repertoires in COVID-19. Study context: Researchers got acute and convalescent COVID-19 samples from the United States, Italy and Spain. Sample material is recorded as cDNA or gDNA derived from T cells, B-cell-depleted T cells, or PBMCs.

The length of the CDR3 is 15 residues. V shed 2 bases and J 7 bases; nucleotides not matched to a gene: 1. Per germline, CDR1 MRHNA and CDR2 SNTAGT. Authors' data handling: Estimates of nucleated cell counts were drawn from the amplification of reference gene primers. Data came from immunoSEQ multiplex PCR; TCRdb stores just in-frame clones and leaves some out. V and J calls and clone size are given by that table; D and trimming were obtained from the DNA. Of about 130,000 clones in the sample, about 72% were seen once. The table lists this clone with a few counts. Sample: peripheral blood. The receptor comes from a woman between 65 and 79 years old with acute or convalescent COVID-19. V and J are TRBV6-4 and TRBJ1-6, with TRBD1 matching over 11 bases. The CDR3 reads CASSDGQGANSPLHF. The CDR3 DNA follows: TGTGCCAGCAGTGACGGACAGGGGGCGAATTCACCCCTCCACTTT.